The rows below give T cell receptor beta chains drawn from one sample of a study of Tregs in tolerant kidney transplant recipients. Libraries were prepared by immunoSEQ multiplex PCR; TCRdb keeps only in-frame clonotypes and omits some of them. The profile shows over 60,000 clones, less than 98% of them singletons. This sample comprised CD4+ T cells from blood, obtained before the transplant. The receptor set was obtained from a human donor who received a combined kidney and bone marrow transplant. The CDR3 runs from the conserved cysteine through the conserved F or W. D genes are given only for firm matches. Where a row states a size, it is once, few, many or the class of an expanded clone; other rows omit it.

D	V	J	size	CDR3	DNA
.	TRBV15	TRBJ2-7	.	CATSRGLGQYEQYF	TGTGCCACCAGCAGAGGTTTAGGACAGTACGAGCAGTACTTC
TRBD2	TRBV7-2	TRBJ2-7	.	CASSRLGAGVSYEQYF	TGTGCCAGCAGCCGCTTAGGAGCGGGGGTATCCTACGAGCAGTACTTC
.	TRBV5-6	TRBJ2-5	.	CASRLNFLQETQYF	TGTGCCAGCAGACTCAACTTTCTGCAAGAGACCCAGTACTTC
.	TRBV4-2	TRBJ2-2	.	CASSQRHLITGELFF	TGTGCCAGCAGCCAACGCCACTTAATCACCGGGGAGCTGTTTTTT
TRBD1	TRBV11-2	TRBJ2-7	.	CASSFDRDISEQYF	TGTGCCAGCAGCTTCGACAGGGATATCAGCGAGCAGTACTTC
TRBD2	TRBV5-4	TRBJ2-3	.	CASTLSGGYTDTQYF	TGTGCCAGCACTCTTAGCGGGGGGTACACAGATACGCAGTATTTT
TRBD1	TRBV30	TRBJ1-4	.	CAWRGTATNEKLFF	TGTGCCTGGAGGGGGACAGCAACTAATGAAAAACTGTTTTTT
.	TRBV29-1	TRBJ1-1	.	CSVEKLLNTEAFF	TGCAGCGTTGAAAAACTTTTGAACACTGAAGCTTTCTTT
.	TRBV10-3	TRBJ1-3	.	CAIGDYLSGNTIYF	TGTGCCATCGGAGACTACCTCTCTGGAAACACCATATATTTT
TRBD1	TRBV27	TRBJ2-3	.	CASEDRNTDTQYF	TGTGCCAGCGAGGACAGGAACACAGATACGCAGTATTTT
.	TRBV7-2	TRBJ2-1	.	CASSLGLVPGREQFF	TGTGCCAGCAGCTTAGGACTAGTTCCTGGCCGAGAGCAGTTCTTC
.	TRBV29-1	TRBJ1-1	.	CSVEGARDVTEAFF	TGCAGCGTTGAAGGTGCGCGGGATGTCACTGAAGCTTTCTTT
.	TRBV9	TRBJ2-3	.	CASSVRGGAIPDTQYF	TGTGCCAGCAGCGTGAGGGGGGGGGCCATACCAGATACGCAGTATTTT
.	TRBV30	TRBJ2-5	.	CAWGHEVGWQYF	TGTGCCTGGGGCCATGAAGTGGGCTGGCAGTACTTC
.	TRBV4-3	TRBJ1-1	.	CASSQARTAAHTEAFF	TGCGCCAGCAGCCAAGCCCGGACAGCCGCACACACTGAAGCTTTCTTT
.	TRBV29-1	TRBJ1-2	.	CSVDEGGTF	TGCAGCGTTGACGAGGGAGGTACCTTC
.	TRBV5-4	TRBJ2-4	.	CASSSGKLAKNIQYF	TGTGCCAGCAGCTCCGGGAAACTAGCCAAAAACATTCAGTACTTC
TRBD2	TRBV5-4	TRBJ2-7	.	CASSDTSGSYEQYF	TGTGCCAGCAGCGATACTAGCGGGAGCTACGAGCAGTACTTC
TRBD2	TRBV18	TRBJ2-5	.	CASSPSLAEGETQYF	TGTGCCAGCTCTCCGTCACTAGCGGAGGGGGAGACCCAGTACTTC
.	TRBV19	TRBJ2-7	once	CASSSQGGARYEQYF	TGTGCCAGTAGTTCCCAGGGGGGAGCAAGGTACGAGCAGTACTTC
TRBD1	TRBV9	TRBJ1-2	.	CASSDKTGGYGYTF	TGTGCCAGCAGCGATAAGACAGGGGGCTATGGCTACACCTTC
.	TRBV7-9	TRBJ1-1	.	CASSRPSAGGTEAFF	TGTGCCAGCAGCCGGCCGTCGGCGGGGGGTACTGAAGCTTTCTTT
TRBD2	TRBV5-1	TRBJ2-7	.	CASSRGAGREKDEQYF	TGCGCCAGCAGCCGGGGGGCCGGGAGGGAGAAGGACGAGCAGTACTTC
.	TRBV7-6	TRBJ2-2	.	CASTRGQNTGELFF	TGTGCCAGCACCCGGGGACAGAACACCGGGGAGCTGTTTTTT
.	TRBV28	TRBJ1-2	.	CASSLRVYGYTF	TGTGCCAGCAGTCTCAGGGTCTATGGCTACACCTTC
.	TRBV10-3	TRBJ1-2	.	CAISEFQFYGYTF	TGTGCCATCAGTGAGTTTCAGTTTTATGGCTACACCTTC
.	TRBV7-2	TRBJ2-5	.	CASRGGRHQGTKETQYF	TGTGCCAGCCGAGGCGGTCGGCACCAAGGAACAAAAGAGACCCAGTACTTC
TRBD1	TRBV5-1	TRBJ1-1	.	CASTGQGGAFF	TGCGCCAGCACTGGCCAGGGGGGAGCTTTCTTT
.	TRBV7-3	TRBJ2-3	.	CASSWAGFITDTQYF	TGTGCCAGCAGCTGGGCAGGTTTTATCACAGATACGCAGTATTTT
TRBD1	TRBV6-5	TRBJ2-1	.	CASSTGGLEQFF	TGTGCCAGCAGCACAGGGGGCCTTGAGCAGTTCTTC
TRBD2	TRBV10-3	TRBJ2-3	.	CAIRLAGTDTQYF	TGTGCCATTCGACTAGCGGGCACAGATACGCAGTATTTT